These 2 T cell receptor beta chains came from one sample sequenced in a study of cytomegalovirus exposure and HLA in healthy donors. The PCR employed 60 Vbeta primers together with 13 Jbeta primers. The protocol was immunoSEQ multiplex PCR, while the TCRdb copy is restricted to in-frame clones and leaves out a portion. The sample includes over 90,000 clones, roughly three quarters of them seen just once. The sample consisted of PBMCs. The receptor set was obtained from a man in his fifties in good health and CMV-seropositive.

The chain uses TRBV18 and TRBJ2-3, with D maybe TRBD2 (6 bases). The ends were cut back, 5 bases at V and 2 bases at J, with 14 bases in the middle. There are 15 residues in the CDR3. Germline loops: CDR1 KGHSH, CDR2 LQKENI. The CDR3 DNA is TGTGCCAGCTCATTAGGCGGGACGAACACAGATACGCAGTATTTT. Translation gives CASSLGGTNTDTQYF.

This chain joins TRBV7-6 and TRBJ2-7; D possibly corresponds to TRBD1 (6 bases). Germline V gene lookup returns CDR1 SGHVS and CDR2 FNYEAQ. The CDR3 runs to 13 residues. Trimming cost V 5 bases and J 5 bases, with 13 bases left between them. The CDR3 loop reads CASSPTGRHEQYF. The CDR3 DNA is TGTGCCAGCAGCCCAACAGGGAGACACGAGCAGTACTTC. Together with reference TRBV7-6 and TRBJ2-7, the CDR3 gives the full variable domain: GAGVSQSPRYKVTKRGQDVALRCDPISGHVSLYWYRQALGQGPEFLTYFNYEAQQDKSGLPNDRFSAERPEGSISTLTIQRTEQRDSAMYRCASSPTGRHEQYFGPGTRLTVT.